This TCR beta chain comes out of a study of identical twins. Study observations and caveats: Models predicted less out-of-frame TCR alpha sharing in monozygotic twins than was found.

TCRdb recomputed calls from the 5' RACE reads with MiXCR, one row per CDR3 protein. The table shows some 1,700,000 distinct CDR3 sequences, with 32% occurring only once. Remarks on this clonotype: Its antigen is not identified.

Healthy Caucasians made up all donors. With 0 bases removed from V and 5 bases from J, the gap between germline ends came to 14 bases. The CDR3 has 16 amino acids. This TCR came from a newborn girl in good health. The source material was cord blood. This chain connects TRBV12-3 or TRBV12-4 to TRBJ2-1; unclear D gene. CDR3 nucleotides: TGTGCCAGCAGTTTAGCCCTGAAGGTAGTAGACAATGAGCAGTTCTTC. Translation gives CASSLALKVVDNEQFF.